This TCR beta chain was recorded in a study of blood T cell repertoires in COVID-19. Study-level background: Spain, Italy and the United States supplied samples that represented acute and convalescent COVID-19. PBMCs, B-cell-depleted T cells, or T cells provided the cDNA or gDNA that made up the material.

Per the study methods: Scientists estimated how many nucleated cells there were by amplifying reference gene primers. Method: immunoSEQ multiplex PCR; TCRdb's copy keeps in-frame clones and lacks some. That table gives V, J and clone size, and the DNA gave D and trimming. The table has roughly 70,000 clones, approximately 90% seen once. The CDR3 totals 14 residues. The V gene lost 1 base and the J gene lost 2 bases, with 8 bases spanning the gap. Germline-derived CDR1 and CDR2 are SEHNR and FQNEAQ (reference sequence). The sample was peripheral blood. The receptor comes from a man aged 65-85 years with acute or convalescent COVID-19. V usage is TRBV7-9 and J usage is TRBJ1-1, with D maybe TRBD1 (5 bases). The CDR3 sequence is CASSLVGPNTEAFF. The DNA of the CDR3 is TGTGCCAGCAGCTTAGTGGGGCCAAACACTGAAGCTTTCTTT.